This TCR beta chain was identified in a study of OX40 agonist ivuxolimab in advanced cancers. Study conclusions and caveats: Certain nonresponding patients likewise had low normalized T-cell clonal expansion. Dosing at 0.1 to 3.0 mg/kg was accompanied by clonal expansion of CD4+ and CD8+ blood T cells by week 6.

TCRdb keeps only in-frame clones here, not all; method: immunoSEQ multiplex PCR. Of some 66,000 clones in the sample, around 86% were seen once. The ends lost 8 bases at V and 3 bases at J; junction bases unmatched: 7. The CDR3 spans 13 residues. The investigators sampled blood at baseline, at cycle 4 day 1, and at cycle 7 day 1. Concerning this clone itself: What it binds is not known.

The chain couples TRBV23-1 to TRBJ2-7; TRBD1 matches 7 bases. TRBV23-1 is flagged as an ORF with uncertain function. Material: CD4+ or CD8+ T cells sorted from blood, obtained in a trial of the OX40 agonist ivuxolimab. The TCR was taken from an adult with an advanced solid tumor such as melanoma, head and neck, liver or kidney cancer. CDR3 in amino acids: CASEDRALYEQYF. The CDR3 DNA reads as TGCGCCAGCGAAGACAGGGCCCTCTACGAGCAGTACTTC.